These 32 T cell receptor beta chains were all obtained from the same sample, sequenced in a study of blood T cell repertoires in COVID-19 (dated by TCRdb to the early 2020s). The library came from the immunoSEQ multiplex PCR assay. TCRdb re-hosts the immuneACCESS table, in-frame sequences only. Its copies lack some clones; in the studies checked, an unresolved V gene accounts for under half of them, and the cause for the rest is not known. The sample table lists about 250,000 clones, approximately 86% of them with a count of one. The ten largest make up about 6.3% of the sample. The specimen was PBMCs or T cells enriched from blood (not recorded which). The receptors were gathered from a woman aged 25 to 39 with acute COVID-19.

This rearrangement joins TRBV4-3 to TRBJ1-5, with 7 bases aligning to TRBD1. Germline loops: CDR1 LGHNA, CDR2 YSLEER. V was clipped by 3 bases and J by 5 bases; unmatched bases: 4. This CDR3 is built from 14 residues. CDR3 in DNA: TGCGCCAGCAGCCAGAACAGGGGTGATCAGCCCCAGCATTTT. Translation: CASSQNRGDQPQHF.

The chain combines TRBV7-9 with TRBJ1-1; TRBD1 aligns across 8 bases. This CDR3 comprises 15 residues. Unmatched junction bases numbered 6, after V lost 5 bases and J lost 1 base. CDR1 is SEHNR and CDR2 is FQNEAQ in the germline V gene (reference sequence). The CDR3 coding sequence is TGTGCCAGCAGCGATCGGGACAGGAAGAACACTGAAGCTTTCTTT. It yields the protein CASSDRDRKNTEAFF.

V is TRBV6-5 and J is TRBJ1-2; TRBD1 might be the D (5 bases). The CDR3 runs 15 residues. Trimming shortened V by 5 bases and J by 2 bases, and 15 bases separated the two germline ends. Germline V gene data show CDR1 as MNHEY and CDR2 as SVGAGI. CDR3 DNA: TGTGCCAGCAGTCCTGGGGGGAAGGGGAACTATGGCTACACCTTC. It is translated as CASSPGGKGNYGYTF.

CDR3 bases: TGTGCCAGCAGCACTCGGACTAGCGGGGTAACCTACGAGCAGTACTTC. Protein product: CASSTRTSGVTYEQYF. The chain links TRBV7-9 to TRBJ2-7; 12 bases map to TRBD2. The CDR3 is made up of 16 amino acids. J gave up 2 bases and V 5 bases, and 7 bases lay outside the gene matches. Germline loops: CDR1 SEHNR, CDR2 FQNEAQ (reference sequence).

The gene calls are TRBV30 and TRBJ2-2, with a tentative D call TRBD2 (5 bases). Germline V CDR1 and CDR2: GTSNPN, SVGIG (reference sequence). This CDR3 region has 15 residues. The V and J ends lost 5 bases and 4 bases respectively, with 17 bases between them. The chain's CDR3 is CAWSRAPESTGELFF. The DNA of the CDR3 is TGTGCCTGGTCGCGGGCCCCAGAATCCACCGGGGAGCTGTTTTTT.

This rearrangement joins TRBV5-4 to TRBJ2-2; 13 bases are a match to TRBD2. Trimming at V came to 0 bases and at J to 2 bases, leaving 4 bases not matched to a gene. Germline V CDR1 and CDR2: SGHNT, YYREEE (reference sequence). This CDR3 contains 18 residues. CDR3 coding DNA: TGTGCCAGCAGCTTGGTCGGGACTAGCGGGACAAACACCGGGGAGCTGTTTTTT. It is translated as CASSLVGTSGTNTGELFF.

The J gene is TRBJ2-5, the V gene TRBV7-3; 8 positions match TRBD2. The germline V gene has CDR1 SGHTA and CDR2 FQGTGA. The CDR3 sequence is 17 residues long. J was trimmed by 5 bases and V by 0 bases; bases with no gene match: 11. The CDR3 loop is CASSLTAGAGNSETQYF. The CDR3 bases are TGTGCCAGCAGCTTAACAGCGGGGGCTGGAAATAGCGAGACCCAGTACTTC.

J is TRBJ1-4 and V is TRBV28; D may be TRBD1 (5 bases). Trimming left V 7 bases short and J 0 bases short, with 12 bases between. Germline lookup yields CDR1 MDHEN and CDR2 SYDVKM. The CDR3 runs to 15 residues. CDR3 sequence: CASTFRQSTNEKLFF. Written as DNA, the CDR3 is TGTGCCAGCACTTTCCGACAGTCAACTAATGAAAAACTGTTTTTT.

A note on this clone: Within the sample, other DNA sequences also encode this same CDR3. V is TRBV20-1 and J is TRBJ2-7; D call uncertain. Trimming stripped 3 bases from V and 1 base from J, with 7 bases between. The CDR3 covers 12 residues. The V gene's germline CDR1 is DFQATT and CDR2 SNEGSKA (reference sequence). The CDR3 here is CSASAGSYEQYF. The CDR3 bases are TGCAGTGCTAGTGCAGGATCCTACGAGCAGTACTTC.

The chain employs TRBV4-1 and TRBJ2-1; possibly TRBD2 for D (6 bases). In germline, CDR1 is MGHRA, CDR2 YSYEKL. V was cut by 1 base and J by 0 bases, with 13 bases left in between. The CDR3 has 17 residues. The CDR3 loop reads CASSQGLGGSSYNEQFF. CDR3 sequence (DNA): TGCGCCAGCAGCCAAGGACTCGGGGGTAGCTCCTACAATGAGCAGTTCTTC.

V gene TRBV7-2 combines with J gene TRBJ2-5; D is ambiguous. Germline CDR1 SGHTA, CDR2 FQGNSA. V lost 4 bases, J lost 5 bases, and 5 bases lay in between. This CDR3 contains 11 residues. The CDR3 DNA sequence: TGTGCCAGCAGCTCCGCGGAGACCCAGTACTTC. Translating it yields CASSSAETQYF.

The chain carries TRBV7-2 and TRBJ2-2, with TRBD2 identical over 8 bases. Trimming removed 4 bases from V and 0 bases from J; junction bases left unmatched: 4. CDR1 SGHTA and CDR2 FQGNSA come from the germline V gene. The CDR3 extends over 16 amino acids. CDR3 in amino acids: CASSYGLAANTGELFF. In DNA, the CDR3 is TGTGCCAGCAGCTACGGACTAGCCGCGAACACCGGGGAGCTGTTTTTT.

This clone has only a few counts. The J gene is TRBJ2-1, the V gene TRBV6-4, with D uncertain. CDR3 length: 13 residues. Looked up from germline, CDR1 is MRHNA and CDR2 is SNTAGT. The V gene lost 0 bases and the J gene lost 5 bases, with 5 bases spanning the gap. CDR3 sequence reads: CASSDSSNNEQFF. For the CDR3, the DNA is TGTGCCAGCAGTGACTCGAGCAACAATGAGCAGTTCTTC.

The chain has TRBV5-8 and TRBJ2-3, with 7 bases that match TRBD1. CDR3 length equals 16 residues. Losses at the gene ends were 0 bases for V and 2 bases for J; bases not matched to a gene: 6. Germline assignment: CDR1 SGHTS and CDR2 YDEGEE. The CDR3, as DNA: TGTGCCAGCAGCTTGGGCCCCGACAGGGCCACAGATACGCAGTATTTT. Its translation is CASSLGPDRATDTQYF.

The genes are TRBV6-5 and TRBJ2-3, with 7 nucleotides matching TRBD1. Per germline, CDR1 MNHEY and CDR2 SVGAGI. This CDR3 contains 16 residues. The junction had 6 bases not matched to a gene; V was cut back by 0 bases and J by 3 bases. The DNA of the CDR3 is TGTGCCAGCAGTTACTCAGGGGGCCAAGGAACAGATACGCAGTATTTT. Encoded protein: CASSYSGGQGTDTQYF.

The chain has TRBV7-2 and TRBJ2-7; D ambiguous. This CDR3 is 14 amino acids long. The germline CDR1 and CDR2 sequences are SGHTA and FQGNSA. V was cut by 1 base and J by 2 bases, with 9 bases left in between. CDR3 sequence: CASSLVGRTYEQYF. Here the CDR3 DNA reads TGTGCCAGCAGCTTAGTTGGCAGAACCTACGAGCAGTACTTC.

The rearrangement joins TRBV2 to TRBJ1-1; 8 nucleotides agree with TRBD1. V shed 6 bases and J 4 bases; nucleotides not matched to a gene: 4. There are 13 residues in the CDR3. Per germline, CDR1 SNHLY and CDR2 FYNNEI. CDR3 bases: TGTGCCAGCAGCCCGGACAGGGCCACTGAAGCTTTCTTT. Its translation: CASSPDRATEAFF.

This chain joins TRBV11-2 and TRBJ1-3, with 7 positions matching TRBD1. Looked up from germline, CDR1 is SGHAT and CDR2 is FQNNGV. V shed 4 bases and J 2 bases; nucleotides not matched to a gene: 5. CDR3 length: 15 residues. The DNA for the CDR3 is TGTGCCAGCAGCTCGACAGGGTGGCCTGGAAACACCATATATTTT. Its translation is CASSSTGWPGNTIYF.

The J gene is TRBJ1-1, the V gene TRBV7-9; 7 bases line up with TRBD1. With 3 bases clipped from V and 3 bases from J, the junction kept 16 bases outside the gene matches. The CDR3 sequence is 18 residues long. Per the germline V gene, CDR1 is SEHNR and CDR2 is FQNEAQ (reference sequence). CDR3 DNA sequence: TGTGCCAGCAGCTTGGAGTCTACAGGGGTTGGAAAGGACACTGAAGCTTTCTTT. It translates to CASSLESTGVGKDTEAFF. The complete variable domain, with remaining parts taken from reference TRBV7-9 and TRBJ1-1, reads DTGVSQNPRHKITKRGQNVTFRCDPISEHNRLYWYRQTLGQGPEFLTYFQNEAQLEKSRLLSDRFSAERPKGSFSTLEIQRTEQGDSAMYLCASSLESTGVGKDTEAFFGQGTRLTVV.

This rearrangement joins TRBV19 to TRBJ1-1; D remains ambiguous. CDR1 LNHDA and CDR2 SQIVND come from the germline V gene (reference sequence). With 4 bases removed from V and 5 bases from J, the gap between germline ends came to 14 bases. This CDR3 has 14 amino acids. The CDR3 here is CASSTAAQRTEAFF. In DNA form, the CDR3 reads TGTGCCAGTAGTACTGCCGCCCAGCGGACTGAAGCTTTCTTT.

The chain carries TRBV27 and TRBJ2-1; TRBD1 aligns across 9 bases. The J segment lost 7 bases and the V segment lost 4 bases, leaving 5 bases of the junction unmatched. This CDR3 spans 14 amino acids. Germline CDR1 is MNHEY and CDR2 is SMNVEV (reference sequence). CDR3: CASSWDRVGNEQFF. In DNA form, the CDR3 reads TGTGCCAGCAGTTGGGACAGGGTTGGAAATGAGCAGTTCTTC.

The J gene is TRBJ1-1, the V gene TRBV7-9, with 7 positions matching TRBD1. V trimming: 5 bases; J trimming: 1 base; junction bases outside the gene matches: 7. The CDR3 extends over 15 amino acids. Germline CDR1 and CDR2: SEHNR and FQNEAQ (reference sequence). The CDR3 region is CASSTLQGQNTEAFF. The CDR3 nucleotides read TGTGCCAGCAGCACACTACAGGGGCAGAACACTGAAGCTTTCTTT.

This chain joins TRBV6-2 or TRBV6-3 and TRBJ2-7, with D tentatively TRBD1 (5 bases). The CDR3 is 12 residues long. CDR1 is MNHEY and CDR2 is SVGEGT in the germline V gene. V was cut by 4 bases and J by 3 bases, with 7 bases left in between. The CDR3 nucleotides are TGTGCCAGCAGTTCCAGGGTCTACGAGCAGTACTTC. Translation: CASSSRVYEQYF.

This clone was recorded once. The V gene is TRBV5-1, the J gene TRBJ2-7; 9 bases are shared with TRBD1. CDR3 length: 16 amino acids. The V segment lost 6 bases and the J segment 5 bases; nucleotides outside the gene matches: 15. The germline V gene has CDR1 SGHRS and CDR2 YFSETQ. CDR3 loop: CASNSGTGSPYDEQYF. CDR3 sequence (DNA): TGCGCCAGCAACTCCGGGACAGGGTCCCCCTACGACGAGCAGTACTTC.

V is TRBV11-1 and J is TRBJ2-3; 9 bases match TRBD1. CDR3 length: 14 amino acids. V lost 6 bases to trimming and J lost 2 bases; unmatched junction nucleotides: 3. Germline assignment: CDR1 SGHAT and CDR2 FQDESV (reference sequence). DNA of the CDR3: TGTGCCAGCAGAACAGGGGGCTACACAGATACGCAGTATTTT. Its translation: CASRTGGYTDTQYF.

The genes are TRBV7-9 and TRBJ1-2; perhaps TRBD1 as D (6 bases). Germline CDR1 and CDR2: SEHNR and FQNEAQ (reference sequence). The CDR3 loop spans 14 amino acids. V was cut by 5 bases and J by 8 bases, with 18 bases left in between. The CDR3 region is CASSPNRVEGGYTF. The CDR3 nucleotides are TGTGCCAGCAGCCCCAACAGGGTCGAGGGAGGCTACACCTTC.

This clone appeared once. The chain links TRBV14 to TRBJ1-1; D is unresolved. With 1 base removed from V and 1 base from J, the gap between germline ends came to 7 bases. Germline CDR1 reads SGHDN; CDR2 reads FVKESK. The CDR3 loop spans 14 amino acids. DNA of the CDR3: TGTGCCAGCAGCCAAGGTCCAGGGAACACTGAAGCTTTCTTT. Amino acids: CASSQGPGNTEAFF.

The rearrangement links TRBV30 to TRBJ1-2; 10 bases agree with TRBD1. CDR1 and CDR2 (germline): GTSNPN, SVGIG (reference sequence). The CDR3 is 17 amino acids. V lost 0 bases to trimming and J lost 4 bases; unmatched junction nucleotides: 11. The CDR3 is CAWSVYGDRGQGYGYTF. CDR3 in DNA: TGTGCCTGGAGTGTATATGGGGACAGGGGTCAAGGCTATGGCTACACCTTC.

The chain carries TRBV27 and TRBJ2-4, with 8 bases identical to TRBD1. The CDR3 is 14 amino acids. V lost 5 bases to trimming and J lost 8 bases; unmatched junction nucleotides: 8. CDR1 MNHEY and CDR2 SMNVEV come from the germline V gene (reference sequence). As DNA, the CDR3 is TGTGCCAGCAGTCCCCAGGGGGCTAGGGACATTCAGTACTTC. Its translation: CASSPQGARDIQYF.

The V gene is TRBV10-1, the J gene TRBJ1-5, with D possibly matching TRBD1 (5 bases). The CDR3 is 13 amino acids. V gave up 7 bases and J gave up 7 bases, with 14 bases separating them. Germline loops: CDR1 WNHNN, CDR2 SYGVQD (reference sequence). The CDR3 reads CASTSQDQQPQHF. CDR3 in DNA: TGCGCCAGCACCTCACAGGACCAGCAGCCCCAGCATTTT.

This chain connects TRBV30 to TRBJ1-5; D is uncertain. The CDR3 has 16 amino acids. Trimming left V 1 base short and J 0 bases short, with 13 bases between. CDR1 GTSNPN and CDR2 SVGIG come from the germline V gene (reference sequence). The CDR3 DNA sequence: TGTGCCTGGAGTGACGGCAGGACTCTTAGCAATCAGCCCCAGCATTTT. It encodes CAWSDGRTLSNQPQHF.

This chain connects TRBV10-3 to TRBJ1-1, with 10 bases fitting TRBD1. This CDR3 comprises 15 residues. In germline, CDR1 is ENHRY, CDR2 SYGVKD. Trimming cost V 4 bases and J 0 bases; bases outside gene matches: 2. The CDR3 loop is CAISVDRGMNTEAFF. The CDR3 DNA reads as TGTGCCATCAGTGTGGACAGGGGGATGAACACTGAAGCTTTCTTT.